These 13 T cell receptor beta chains were sequenced from one sample in a study of blood T cell repertoires in COVID-19 (dated by TCRdb to 2019 to 2021). Receptor amplification or capture employed the immunoSEQ multiplex PCR assay. Entries here come from immuneACCESS through TCRdb and include only in-frame sequences with V and J called. Some clones fail to appear in such tables; in the studies checked, an unresolved V gene covers under half of the shortfall, and the cause of the remainder is unknown. Here the sample has more than 130,000 clones; 84% occur a single time. Approximately 9.5% of the sample is in the top ten clones. The sample taken for sequencing was peripheral blood. Receptors originate from a woman older than 75 in a cohort sampled during active or convalescent COVID-19.

The rearrangement links TRBV11-3 to TRBJ1-6; D is ambiguous. Germline V gene lookup returns CDR1 SGHNT and CDR2 YENEEA. The CDR3 is made up of 14 amino acids. Trimming stripped 1 base from V and 9 bases from J, with 10 bases between. The CDR3 here is CASSLAGSFSPLHF. For the CDR3, the DNA is TGTGCCAGCAGCTTAGCGGGGAGTTTTTCACCCCTCCACTTT.

This clone was recorded a few times. The chain carries TRBV12-3 or TRBV12-4 and TRBJ1-6; D not certain. V lost 7 bases, J lost 6 bases, and 10 bases lay in between. This CDR3 is built from 13 residues. CDR3 amino acids: CASTIGVNSPLHF. CDR3 sequence (DNA): TGTGCCAGCACCATAGGAGTTAATTCACCCCTCCACTTT.

The chain uses TRBV2 and TRBJ1-4; unclear D gene. Looked up from germline, CDR1 is SNHLY and CDR2 is FYNNEI. V gave up 8 bases and J gave up 11 bases, with 15 bases separating them. The CDR3 is made up of 12 amino acids. CDR3 protein: CASGETGWKLFF. CDR3 in DNA: TGTGCCAGCGGGGAAACGGGGTGGAAACTGTTTTTT.

The chain joins TRBV3-1 (or the pseudogene TRBV3-2) to TRBJ2-1, with TRBD2 identical over 9 bases. CDR3 length: 17 amino acids. V lost 3 bases to trimming and J lost 2 bases; unmatched junction nucleotides: 8. In germline, CDR1 is LGHDT, CDR2 YNNKEL (reference sequence). The CDR3 reads CASSHGAGGRTYNEQFF. The CDR3 DNA reads as TGTGCCAGCAGCCATGGTGCGGGGGGGAGGACCTACAATGAGCAGTTCTTC.

This clone was seen a single time. V gene TRBV7-9 combines with J gene TRBJ1-5; possibly TRBD1 for D (6 bases). The V end was cut by 4 bases, the J end by 0 bases, with 13 bases between. CDR3 length: 16 amino acids. CDR1 is SEHNR and CDR2 is FQNEAQ in the germline V gene (reference sequence). The CDR3 reads CASSSDRTYSNQPQHF. The CDR3 nucleotides are TGTGCCAGCAGCTCCGACAGGACCTATAGCAATCAGCCCCAGCATTTT.

The V call is TRBV24-1, the J call TRBJ1-4; D might be TRBD1 (6 bases). V gave up 4 bases and J gave up 2 bases, with 7 bases separating them. This CDR3 region has 14 residues. Germline V gene sequence: CDR1 KGHDR, CDR2 SFDVKD. The CDR3 bases are TGTGCCACCAGTGAGGGGGCCACTAATGAAAAACTGTTTTTT. Its translation is CATSEGATNEKLFF.

This chain uses TRBV6-1 with TRBJ2-1, with D unclear. CDR1 is MNHNS, CDR2 SASEGT, per germline. Trimming took 1 base from V and 13 from J, leaving 11 bases between them. CDR3 size: 12 residues. CDR3 in DNA: TGTGCCAGCAGTGAAGGCCAAAGCAAACAGTTCTTC. Residues: CASSEGQSKQFF.

This clone was seen repeatedly, ten times or more. The chain carries TRBV3-1 (or the pseudogene TRBV3-2) and TRBJ2-5; tentative D call: TRBD1 (6 bases). From germline, CDR1 is LGHDT and CDR2 YNNKEL (reference sequence). The V and J ends lost 3 bases and 14 bases respectively, with 10 bases between them. The length of the CDR3 is 10 residues. The chain's CDR3 is CASSQTGFYF. The CDR3 region has the DNA TGTGCCAGCAGCCAGACAGGATTTTACTTC.

This chain uses TRBV19 with TRBJ1-1, with 7 bases identical to TRBD1. Germline loops: CDR1 LNHDA, CDR2 SQIVND (reference sequence). The V segment lost 7 bases and the J segment 5 bases; nucleotides outside the gene matches: 16. The CDR3 totals 16 residues. The DNA for the CDR3 is TGTGCCAGTACCCGGACAGGTCTAAGAAGGCGGACTGAAGCTTTCTTT. As protein: CASTRTGLRRRTEAFF.

The chain is built from TRBV6-5 and TRBJ2-1; 9 bases line up with TRBD1. J was trimmed by 0 bases and V by 8 bases; bases with no gene match: 2. The CDR3 runs to 14 residues. CDR1 MNHEY and CDR2 SVGAGI come from the germline V gene. DNA of the CDR3: TGTGCCAGCGGGACAGGGAGCTCCTACAATGAGCAGTTCTTC. Protein product: CASGTGSSYNEQFF.

The genes are TRBV15 and TRBJ1-2, with a weak D call TRBD1 (5 bases). From germline, CDR1 is LNHNV and CDR2 YYDKDF (reference sequence). V was cut by 5 bases and J by 8 bases, with 24 bases left in between. CDR3 length: 16 amino acids. The CDR3 bases are TGTGCCACCAGCGGCGGTGATTGGCCTACGGCAGGGGGCTACACCTTC. It is translated as CATSGGDWPTAGGYTF. Complete variable domain (other parts from reference TRBV15 and TRBJ1-2): DAMVIQNPRYQVTQFGKPVTLSCSQTLNHNVMYWYQQKSSQAPKLLFHYYDKDFNNEADTPDNFQSRRPNTSFCFLDIRSPGLGDTAMYLCATSGGDWPTAGGYTFGSGTRLTVV.

V usage is TRBV7-6 and J usage is TRBJ1-6, with D uncertain. Germline V lookup: CDR1 SGHVS, CDR2 FNYEAQ. The CDR3 spans 16 residues. V was cut by 4 bases and J by 7 bases, with 17 bases left in between. The CDR3 region has the DNA TGTGCCAGCAGCTCCGGCCCCAAACAGTCCAATTCACCCCTCCACTTT. Residues: CASSSGPKQSNSPLHF.

The genes are TRBV5-1 and TRBJ2-1; D call uncertain. V lost 5 bases and J 6 bases, leaving 18 bases between the germline ends. CDR3 size: 15 residues. Germline V gene lookup returns CDR1 SGHRS and CDR2 YFSETQ. The CDR3 loop is CASSSDGLPLNEQFF. The CDR3 coding sequence is TGCGCCAGCAGTTCCGACGGGTTGCCCCTCAATGAGCAGTTCTTC.